One and the same sample provided the 2 T cell receptor beta chains below, sequenced in a study of T cell repertoires in cytomegalovirus infection. These receptors have no identified antigens. TCRdb recomputed calls from the reads with MiXCR, one row per CDR3 protein. Altogether 80,000 to 95,000 distinct CDR3 sequences are present, around 28% being singletons, with the ten largest covering roughly 70%. Sample: CD8+ T cells from cultured PBMCs, taken from culture after CMV antigen stimulation. The origin of the receptors is a human donor in good health (CMV status not recorded). Some clones in this sample may be carry-over from other donors' samples.

This clonotype was detected a few times. This rearrangement joins TRBV4-1 to TRBJ2-7; TRBD1 matches 11 bases. V lost 1 base to trimming and J lost 3 bases; unmatched junction nucleotides: 5. Germline lookup yields CDR1 MGHRA and CDR2 YSYEKL. This CDR3 has 16 amino acids. In DNA form, the CDR3 reads TGCGCCAGCAGCCAAGCCCACGGGACAGGGGGCTACGAGCAGTACTTC. Amino acids: CASSQAHGTGGYEQYF.

This chain joins TRBV20-1 and TRBJ1-5, with a possible D match to TRBD1 (5 bases). Trimming took 3 bases from V and 0 from J, leaving 9 bases between them. This CDR3 has 14 residues. Germline V gene lookup returns CDR1 DFQATT and CDR2 SNEGSKA (reference sequence). CDR3 region: CSASGGVSNQPQHF. The CDR3 coding sequence is TGCAGTGCTAGCGGGGGGGTTAGCAATCAGCCCCAGCATTTT.